This record looks at one T cell receptor (beta chain) sequence and its context. The antigen remains unidentified. The PCR had 60 Vbeta and 13 Jbeta primers. Clones were read by immunoSEQ multiplex PCR, and TCRdb kept only the in-frame ones, dropping some. The sample lists 150,000 or so clones, 70% to 90% occurring once. This entry is derived from a study of cytomegalovirus exposure and HLA in healthy donors. Across the study: Earlier work reported 117 million unique TCR beta sequences from some 170 million T cells. Study results and limitations: Immune exposure was documented only through CMV serostatus.

The CDR3 has 13 amino acids. Germline CDR1 is GTSNPN and CDR2 is SVGIG (reference sequence). With 2 bases clipped from V and 7 bases from J, the junction kept 4 bases outside the gene matches. The TCR was taken from a woman under 30 in good health and CMV-seronegative. The sequenced sample consisted of PBMCs. This chain uses TRBV30 with TRBJ1-4, with 7 bases aligning to TRBD1. This chain's CDR3 is CAWSLQGVEKLFF. The CDR3 DNA reads TGTGCCTGGAGTCTTCAGGGGGTTGAAAAACTGTTTTTT.